One sample yielded the 11 T cell receptor beta chains listed below, sequenced in a study of blood T cell repertoires in COVID-19. Only in-frame clones appear in the TCRdb table, and some are missing; sequencing was by immunoSEQ multiplex PCR. Here the sample spans about 230,000 clones, about nine tenths being singletons. Specimen: peripheral blood. The origin of the receptors is a man in his fifties or sixties with COVID-19, enrolled during active disease.

This chain joins TRBV12-3 or TRBV12-4 and TRBJ1-3, with D maybe TRBD1 (5 bases). Trimming took 4 bases from V and 3 from J, leaving 7 bases between them. CDR3 length: 13 residues. The chain's CDR3 is CASSWGGGNTIYF. The CDR3 nucleotides are TGTGCCAGCAGTTGGGGGGGTGGAAACACCATATATTTT.

The V gene is TRBV15, the J gene TRBJ1-4; maybe TRBD1 (6 bases). CDR1 is LNHNV, CDR2 YYDKDF, per germline (reference sequence). The ends were cut back, 1 base at V and 1 base at J, with 10 bases in the middle. The length of the CDR3 is 16 residues. The CDR3 DNA sequence: TGTGCCACCAGCAGAGGCGGGGGGCAAACTAATGAAAAACTGTTTTTT. Its translation: CATSRGGGQTNEKLFF.

The J gene is TRBJ2-3, the V gene TRBV6-4; D is perhaps TRBD2 (6 bases). The CDR3 length is 14 residues. The ends were cut back, 4 bases at V and 2 bases at J, with 10 bases in the middle. The germline gives CDR1 MRHNA, CDR2 SNTAGT. CDR3 coding DNA: TGTGCCAGCAGTGTTCGGGAGAACACAGATACGCAGTATTTT. Its protein product is CASSVRENTDTQYF.

V usage is TRBV14 and J usage is TRBJ2-1, with 11 bases lining up with TRBD2. The CDR3 is 18 residues long. Germline lookup yields CDR1 SGHDN and CDR2 FVKESK. The junction had 14 bases not matched to a gene; V was cut back by 3 bases and J by 7 bases. The CDR3, as DNA: TGTGCCAGCAGCCACTCAGGCCCTCTAGCGGGGGGATGGAATGAGCAGTTCTTC. Amino acid sequence: CASSHSGPLAGGWNEQFF.

J is TRBJ1-5 and V is TRBV27; 10 bases match TRBD1. CDR3 size: 16 residues. The germline gives CDR1 MNHEY, CDR2 SMNVEV (reference sequence). The trim removed 1 base at V and 6 bases at J, leaving 6 bases unmatched. The CDR3 loop is CASSLYTGQGIQPQHF. Written as DNA, the CDR3 is TGTGCCAGCAGTTTATATACGGGACAGGGGATTCAGCCCCAGCATTTT.

The V call is TRBV29-1, the J call TRBJ2-7; 12 bases agree with TRBD2. After removal of 8 bases from V and 5 bases from J, the junction contained 4 bases not matched to a gene. Germline CDR1 and CDR2: SQVTM and ANQGSEA. CDR3 length: 12 amino acids. The CDR3 bases are TGCAGCTCAAGGACTAGCGGGGACGAGCAGTACTTC. Its translation: CSSRTSGDEQYF.

V usage is TRBV7-2 and J usage is TRBJ2-7; TRBD2 might be the D (6 bases). The CDR3 is 15 residues long. Germline V lookup: CDR1 SGHTA, CDR2 FQGNSA. V was trimmed by 2 bases and J by 2 bases, leaving 13 bases between them. CDR3 in amino acids: CASSLRGEQPYEQYF. The CDR3 bases are TGTGCCAGCAGCTTACGCGGGGAACAACCCTACGAGCAGTACTTC.

The chain is built from TRBV7-6 and TRBJ2-5; the match to TRBD2 covers 10 bases. The CDR3 consists of 16 residues. With V trimmed by 1 base and J by 3 bases, 5 bases remained unmatched. CDR1 is SGHVS, CDR2 FNYEAQ, per germline. The CDR3 is CASSLGALAGEETQYF. For the CDR3, the DNA is TGTGCCAGCAGCTTAGGTGCCCTAGCGGGAGAAGAGACCCAGTACTTC. The complete variable domain, with remaining parts taken from reference TRBV7-6 and TRBJ2-5, reads GAGVSQSPRYKVTKRGQDVALRCDPISGHVSLYWYRQALGQGPEFLTYFNYEAQQDKSGLPNDRFSAERPEGSISTLTIQRTEQRDSAMYRCASSLGALAGEETQYFGPGTRLLVL.

The V call is TRBV15, the J call TRBJ1-4; D remains ambiguous. Trimming left V 2 bases short and J 11 bases short, with 12 bases between. CDR1 and CDR2 (germline): LNHNV, YYDKDF (reference sequence). The CDR3 is made up of 13 amino acids. The CDR3 sequence: CATSRIRAGKLFF. In DNA, the CDR3 is TGTGCCACCAGCAGAATCCGGGCGGGGAAACTGTTTTTT.

CDR3 in amino acids: CASSNTAAGGPGELFF. DNA of the CDR3: TGTGCCAGCAGCAATACCGCAGCGGGAGGCCCCGGGGAGCTGTTTTTT. The chain has TRBV7-8 and TRBJ2-2, with 9 positions matching TRBD2. The CDR3 is 16 residues long. The junction had 10 bases not matched to a gene; V was cut back by 5 bases and J by 6 bases. Germline V gene sequence: CDR1 SGHVS, CDR2 FQNEAQ. The full variable domain, its missing parts supplied by reference TRBV7-8 and TRBJ2-2, is GAGVSQSPRYKVAKRGQDVALRCDPISGHVSLFWYQQALGQGPEFLTYFQNEAQLDKSGLPSDRFFAERPEGSVSTLKIQRTQQEDSAVYLCASSNTAAGGPGELFFGEGSRLTVL.

The chain combines TRBV2 with TRBJ2-7; 10 bases agree with TRBD2. J lost 3 bases, V lost 1 base, and 0 bases had no gene match. The CDR3 length is 14 residues. Germline loops: CDR1 SNHLY, CDR2 FYNNEI. The CDR3 sequence is CASSEGTSGYEQYF. In nucleotides, the CDR3 is TGTGCCAGCAGTGAAGGGACTAGCGGCTACGAGCAGTACTTC. Filled out from reference TRBV2 and TRBJ2-7, the complete variable domain reads EPEVTQTPSHQVTQMGQEVILRCVPISNHLYFYWYRQILGQKVEFLVSFYNNEISEKSEIFDDQFSVERPDGSNFTLKIRSTKLEDSAMYFCASSEGTSGYEQYFGPGTRLTVT.